The 14 T cell receptor beta chains below all came from one sample that was sequenced in a study of T cell changes during pregnancy in multiple sclerosis. Data came from immunoSEQ multiplex PCR; TCRdb stores just in-frame clones and leaves some out. There are approximately 70,000 clones in the sample; 90% to 95% occur only once, and 0.11% to 0.15% lies in the top ten. The specimen comprised CD4+ T cells from peripheral blood mononuclear cells, sampled after pregnancy. These TCRs come from a female donor with multiple sclerosis, enrolled in a pregnancy study.

This sequence joins TRBV5-1 and TRBJ2-6; tentative D call: TRBD2 (6 bases). Germline-derived CDR1 and CDR2 are SGHRS and YFSETQ. This CDR3 comprises 16 residues. V lost 2 bases and J 1 base, leaving 10 bases between the germline ends. The CDR3 protein is CASSLLGGSGANVLTF. The CDR3 coding sequence is TGCGCCAGCAGCTTACTGGGGGGATCTGGGGCCAACGTCCTGACTTTC.

V and J are TRBV9 and TRBJ2-7; maybe TRBD1 (5 bases). V was clipped by 0 bases and J by 6 bases, with 10 bases between them. The CDR3 runs 13 residues. Germline V gene data show CDR1 as SGDLS and CDR2 as YYNGEE. The CDR3 here is CASSVAWGGEQYF. The CDR3 region has the DNA TGTGCCAGCAGCGTAGCATGGGGCGGCGAGCAGTACTTC. The full variable domain, its missing parts supplied by reference TRBV9 and TRBJ2-7, is DSGVTQTPKHLITATGQRVTLRCSPRSGDLSVYWYQQSLDQGLQFLIQYYNGEERAKGNILERFSAQQFPDLHSELNLSSLELGDSALYFCASSVAWGGEQYFGPGTRLTVT.

The count of this clone is one. The chain uses TRBV28 and TRBJ2-7; D is undetermined. The length of the CDR3 is 11 residues. The V gene lost 7 bases and the J gene lost 0 bases, with 4 bases spanning the gap. Germline V gene data show CDR1 as MDHEN and CDR2 as SYDVKM. CDR3 DNA: TGTGCCAGCATCGGCTCCTACGAGCAGTACTTC. It specifies CASIGSYEQYF.

The chain carries TRBV9 and TRBJ1-2; D is perhaps TRBD1 (5 bases). V lost 0 bases and J lost 6, with 12 bases in between. CDR1 and CDR2 (germline): SGDLS, YYNGEE. This CDR3 is 14 amino acids long. Here the CDR3 reads CASSVGDRENGYTF. For the CDR3, the DNA is TGTGCCAGCAGCGTAGGAGACAGAGAAAATGGCTACACCTTC.

The chain recombines TRBV7-2 with TRBJ1-5, with unresolved D. CDR1 and CDR2 from the germline V gene are SGHTA and FQGNSA. CDR3 length equals 15 residues. The V gene lost 7 bases and the J gene lost 0 bases, with 13 bases spanning the gap. CDR3 protein: CASNVDTFSNQPQHF. The CDR3 bases are TGTGCCAGCAACGTCGACACTTTTAGCAATCAGCCCCAGCATTTT.

This clone appeared once. J is TRBJ2-1 and V is TRBV27; 11 bases align to TRBD2. The CDR3 has 20 residues. Per the germline V gene, CDR1 is MNHEY and CDR2 is SMNVEV (reference sequence). J was trimmed by 2 bases and V by 5 bases; bases with no gene match: 17. This CDR3 reads CASSTPRLAGSGGPYNEQFF. DNA for the CDR3: TGTGCCAGCAGTACCCCCCGACTAGCGGGGAGTGGGGGTCCCTACAATGAGCAGTTCTTC.

J is TRBJ1-2 and V is TRBV2; D gene uncertain. With 3 bases removed from V and 2 bases from J, the gap between germline ends came to 7 bases. Germline V gives CDR1 SNHLY, CDR2 FYNNEI. This CDR3 is built from 13 residues. CDR3 DNA sequence: TGTGCCAGCAGTGACCCCCCGAACTATGGCTACACCTTC. Residues: CASSDPPNYGYTF.

CDR3 sequence: CASGLTGHHNEQFF. The CDR3 nucleotides read TGCGCCAGCGGTTTGACAGGGCACCACAATGAGCAGTTCTTC. The rearrangement uses TRBV5-1 and TRBJ2-1; 7 bases match TRBD1. Trimming cost V 7 bases and J 5 bases; bases outside gene matches: 9. The germline CDR1 and CDR2 sequences are SGHRS and YFSETQ. CDR3 length equals 14 residues.

V usage is TRBV28 and J usage is TRBJ2-1; 8 bases map to TRBD2. Germline-derived CDR1 and CDR2 are MDHEN and SYDVKM. V lost 8 bases, J lost 7 bases, and 13 bases stayed unmatched. The CDR3 consists of 15 residues. The CDR3 sequence: CASVPAGTRGNEQFF. The CDR3 DNA reads TGTGCCAGCGTCCCTGCCGGGACTAGAGGGAATGAGCAGTTCTTC.

The chain recombines TRBV7-2 with TRBJ1-5; 7 nucleotides line up with TRBD1. Trimming cost V 5 bases and J 4 bases; bases outside gene matches: 5. Germline CDR1 SGHTA, CDR2 FQGNSA. This CDR3 is 14 amino acids long. This CDR3 reads CASSDRAGNQPQHF. CDR3 nucleotide sequence: TGTGCCAGCAGCGACAGGGCAGGGAATCAGCCCCAGCATTTT. Based on the CDR3 plus reference TRBV7-2 and TRBJ1-5, the full variable domain is GAGVSQSPSNKVTEKGKDVELRCDPISGHTALYWYRQSLGQGLEFLIYFQGNSAPDKSGLPSDRFSAERTGGSVSTLTIQRTQQEDSAVYLCASSDRAGNQPQHFGDGTRLSIL.

The V gene is TRBV10-3, the J gene TRBJ2-7; perhaps TRBD2 as D (7 bases). From germline, CDR1 is ENHRY and CDR2 SYGVKD. This CDR3 is built from 18 residues. V was pared by 0 bases and J by 9 bases, with 27 bases between. The CDR3 DNA sequence: TGTGCCATCAGTGAGTCGCCCCAGGGGAGGGACGCGGCTACGGGGCAGTACTTC. Protein product: CAISESPQGRDAATGQYF.

The J gene is TRBJ2-7, the V gene TRBV5-1, with 8 bases identical to TRBD2. Germline CDR1 is SGHRS and CDR2 is YFSETQ. With 6 bases clipped from V and 4 bases from J, the junction kept 12 bases outside the gene matches. This CDR3 has 15 amino acids. The CDR3 loop reads CASKEGAGVSYEQYF. The DNA for the CDR3 is TGCGCCAGCAAAGAAGGAGCGGGAGTATCTTACGAGCAGTACTTC.

This clone came up once. Different DNA sequences within this sample yield the same CDR3. The rearrangement uses TRBV5-1 and TRBJ2-7; no firm D call. The germline V and J ends were trimmed by 0 bases and 2 bases, with 6 bases remaining between them. Germline loops: CDR1 SGHRS, CDR2 YFSETQ. The CDR3 is 13 residues long. The DNA for the CDR3 is TGCGCCAGCAGCTTGGGCGGAACCTACGAGCAGTACTTC. Protein sequence: CASSLGGTYEQYF.

The chain links TRBV4-1 to TRBJ2-1; 14 bases map to TRBD2. V shed 3 bases and J 10 bases; nucleotides not matched to a gene: 5. This CDR3 region has 15 residues. The germline V gene has CDR1 MGHRA and CDR2 YSYEKL. CDR3 in amino acids: CASSQPTSGRAEQFF. CDR3 nucleotide sequence: TGCGCCAGCAGCCAGCCGACTAGCGGGAGGGCCGAGCAGTTCTTC.